One T cell receptor (beta chain) is described in this entry. Its antigen is unidentified. Only in-frame clones appear in the TCRdb table, and some are missing; sequencing was by immunoSEQ multiplex PCR. The sample shows around 86,000 clones, around 83% of them seen only once. The source of the sample is a study of radiotherapy plus CTLA-4 blockade in lung cancer. At the level of the study: For 15% to 20% of patients, objective responses occurred, and roughly 31% had disease control. Overall study findings and caveats: Some TCR clones had been derived from tumors. These clones expanded in peripheral blood after radiotherapy plus ipilimumab.

The CDR3 consists of 15 residues. Trimming cost V 0 bases and J 3 bases, with 8 bases left between them. Germline CDR1 MNHEY, CDR2 SVGAGI. Receiving focal radiation plus CTLA-4 blockade with ipilimumab were patients who had chemo-refractory metastatic non-small-cell lung cancer. The specimen comprised peripheral blood, sampled from a patient treated with radiotherapy plus ipilimumab. The TCR originated in a human donor with non-small cell lung cancer who had stable disease on radiotherapy plus ipilimumab. V is TRBV6-5 and J is TRBJ1-4, with TRBD1 as a possible D gene (5 bases). The CDR3 nucleotides are TGTGCCAGCAGTTACTCGGGGCGGCCTAATGAAAAACTGTTTTTT. Its protein product is CASSYSGRPNEKLFF.